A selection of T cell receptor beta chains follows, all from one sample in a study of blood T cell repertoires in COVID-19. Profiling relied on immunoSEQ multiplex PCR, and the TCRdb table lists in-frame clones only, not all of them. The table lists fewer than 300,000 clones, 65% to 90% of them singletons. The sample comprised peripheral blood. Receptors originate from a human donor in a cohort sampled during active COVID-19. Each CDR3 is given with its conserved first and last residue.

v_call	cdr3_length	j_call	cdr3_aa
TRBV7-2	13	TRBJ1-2	CASSFGQGDGYTF
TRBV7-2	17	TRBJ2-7	CASSLAGTSGRAGEQYF
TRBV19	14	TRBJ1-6	CASQTGHLNSPLHF
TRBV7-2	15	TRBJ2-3	CATSRGGGKGDTQYF
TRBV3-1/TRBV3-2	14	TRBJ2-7	CASSQKGGGLEQYF
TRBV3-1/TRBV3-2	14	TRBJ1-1	CASSRGGENTEAFF
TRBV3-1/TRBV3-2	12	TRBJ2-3	CASSPSGDTQYF
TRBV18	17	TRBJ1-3	CASSPSQPGGSGNTIYF
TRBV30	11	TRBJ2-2	CAWERGGELFF
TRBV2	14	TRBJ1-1	CASSEVSASGQAFF
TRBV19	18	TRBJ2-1	CASSVGWRGKRSYNEQFF
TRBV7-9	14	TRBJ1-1	CASSSAPLNTEAFF
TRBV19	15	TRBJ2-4	CASSPREWAKNIQYF
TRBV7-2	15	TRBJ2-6	CASSPSRSGANVLTF
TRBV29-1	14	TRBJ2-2	CSAGASGSVGELFF
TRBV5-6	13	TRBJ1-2	CASSPYGAYGYTF
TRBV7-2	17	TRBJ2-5	CASSADGRLAYEETQYF
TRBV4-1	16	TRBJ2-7	CASSQVFGAGGARQYF
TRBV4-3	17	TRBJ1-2	CASSQSIRTEANYGYTF
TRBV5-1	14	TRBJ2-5	CASSLQGASETQYF
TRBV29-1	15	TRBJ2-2	CSGTGTSGRAGELFF
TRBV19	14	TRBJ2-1	CASSRGFSYNEQFF
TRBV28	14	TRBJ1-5	CATNRGGTNQPQHF
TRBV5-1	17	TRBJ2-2	CASSLEVRAGDTGELFF
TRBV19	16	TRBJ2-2	CASSAGGLSNTGELFF
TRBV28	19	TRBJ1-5	CASSPSHEARGVNDQPQHF
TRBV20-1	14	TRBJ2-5	CSASGSGTLKTQYF
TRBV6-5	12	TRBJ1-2	CASTPTGGGYTF